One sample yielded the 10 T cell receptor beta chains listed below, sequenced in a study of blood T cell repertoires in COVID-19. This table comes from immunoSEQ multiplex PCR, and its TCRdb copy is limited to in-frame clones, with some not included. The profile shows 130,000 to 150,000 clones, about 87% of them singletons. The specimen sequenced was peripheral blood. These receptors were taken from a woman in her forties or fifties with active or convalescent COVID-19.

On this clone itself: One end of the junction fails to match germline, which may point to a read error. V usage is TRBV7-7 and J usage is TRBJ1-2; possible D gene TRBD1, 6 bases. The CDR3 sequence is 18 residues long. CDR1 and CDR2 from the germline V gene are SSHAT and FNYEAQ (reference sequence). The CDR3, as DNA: TGTGCTAGCAGCTTACCCCGTGTGGGGGCGAATGACAACTATGGCTACACCTTC. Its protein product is CASSLPRVGANDNYGYTF.

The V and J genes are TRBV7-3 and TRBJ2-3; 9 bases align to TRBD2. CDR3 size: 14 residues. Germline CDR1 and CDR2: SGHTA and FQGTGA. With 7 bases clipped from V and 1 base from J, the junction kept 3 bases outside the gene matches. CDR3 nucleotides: TGTGCCAGCAACGAGCGGGGGGGCACAGATACGCAGTATTTT. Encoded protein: CASNERGGTDTQYF.

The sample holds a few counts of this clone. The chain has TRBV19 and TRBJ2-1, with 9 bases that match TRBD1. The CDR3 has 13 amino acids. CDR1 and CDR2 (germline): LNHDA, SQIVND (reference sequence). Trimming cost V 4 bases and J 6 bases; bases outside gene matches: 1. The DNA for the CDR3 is TGTGCCAGTAGTAGACAGGGGGGCAATGAGCAGTTCTTC. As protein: CASSRQGGNEQFF.

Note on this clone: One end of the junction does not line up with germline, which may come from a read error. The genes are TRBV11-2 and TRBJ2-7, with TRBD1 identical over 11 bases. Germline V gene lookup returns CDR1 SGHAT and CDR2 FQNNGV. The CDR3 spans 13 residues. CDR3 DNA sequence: TGTGCCAGCAGCCCTGGGACAGGGGGGACCCGTGACTTC. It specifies CASSPGTGGTRDF.

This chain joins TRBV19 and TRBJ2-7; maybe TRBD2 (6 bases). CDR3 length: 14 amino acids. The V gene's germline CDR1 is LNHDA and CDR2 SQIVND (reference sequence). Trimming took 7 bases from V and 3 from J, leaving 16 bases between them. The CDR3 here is CASKQDGGIYEQYF. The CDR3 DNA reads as TGTGCCAGTAAACAGGACGGCGGGATCTACGAGCAGTACTTC.

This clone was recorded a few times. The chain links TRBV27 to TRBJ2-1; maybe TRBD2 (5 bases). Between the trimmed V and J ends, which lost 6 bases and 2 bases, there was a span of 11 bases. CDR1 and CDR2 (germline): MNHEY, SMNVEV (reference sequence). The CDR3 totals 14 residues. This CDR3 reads CASSRGSPYNEQFF. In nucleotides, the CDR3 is TGTGCCAGCAGCCGGGGAAGCCCCTACAATGAGCAGTTCTTC.

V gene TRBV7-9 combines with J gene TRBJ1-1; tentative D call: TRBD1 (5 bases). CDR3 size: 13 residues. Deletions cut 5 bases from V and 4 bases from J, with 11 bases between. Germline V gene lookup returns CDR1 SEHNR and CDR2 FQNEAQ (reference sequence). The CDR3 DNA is TGTGCCAGCAGCCCCTCAGGGATCACTGAAGCTTTCTTT. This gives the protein CASSPSGITEAFF.

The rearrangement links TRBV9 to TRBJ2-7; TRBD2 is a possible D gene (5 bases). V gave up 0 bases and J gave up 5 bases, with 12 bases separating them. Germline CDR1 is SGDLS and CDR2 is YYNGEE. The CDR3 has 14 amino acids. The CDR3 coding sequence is TGTGCCAGCAGCGTAGGCATCGGGATACACGAGCAGTACTTC. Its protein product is CASSVGIGIHEQYF. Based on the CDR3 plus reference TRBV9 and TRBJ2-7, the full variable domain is DSGVTQTPKHLITATGQRVTLRCSPRSGDLSVYWYQQSLDQGLQFLIQYYNGEERAKGNILERFSAQQFPDLHSELNLSSLELGDSALYFCASSVGIGIHEQYFGPGTRLTVT.

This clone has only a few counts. CDR3 amino acids: CASSVTGLLGYTF. The CDR3 DNA sequence: TGTGCCAGCAGCGTGACAGGGCTTCTCGGCTACACCTTC. This sequence joins TRBV7-9 and TRBJ1-2, with 7 bases matching TRBD1. CDR1 and CDR2 (germline): SEHNR, FQNEAQ (reference sequence). V was pared by 5 bases and J by 8 bases, with 8 bases of the junction left unmatched. The CDR3 extends over 13 amino acids.

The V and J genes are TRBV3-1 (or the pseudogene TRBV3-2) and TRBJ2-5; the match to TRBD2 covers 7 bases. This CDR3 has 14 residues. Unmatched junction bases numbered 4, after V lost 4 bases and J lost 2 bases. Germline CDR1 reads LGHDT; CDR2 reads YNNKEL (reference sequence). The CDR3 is CASSPTGGQETQYF. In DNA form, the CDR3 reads TGTGCCAGCAGCCCGACGGGGGGACAAGAGACCCAGTACTTC.